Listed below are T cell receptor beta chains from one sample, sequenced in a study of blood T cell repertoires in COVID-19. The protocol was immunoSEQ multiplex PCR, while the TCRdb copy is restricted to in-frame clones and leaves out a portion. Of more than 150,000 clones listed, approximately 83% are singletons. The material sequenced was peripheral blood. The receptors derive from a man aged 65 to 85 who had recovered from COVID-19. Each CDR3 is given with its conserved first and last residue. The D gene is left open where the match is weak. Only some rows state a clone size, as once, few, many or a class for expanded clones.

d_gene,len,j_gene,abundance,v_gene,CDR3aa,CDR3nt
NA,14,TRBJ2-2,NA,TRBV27,CASSPGYNTGELFF,TGTGCCAGCAGTCCCGGTTATAACACCGGGGAGCTGTTTTTT
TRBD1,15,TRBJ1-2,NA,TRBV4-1,CASSQPDRRYYGYTF,TGCGCCAGCAGCCAACCGGACAGGAGGTACTATGGCTACACCTTC
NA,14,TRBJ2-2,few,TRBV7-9,CASEPQGSTGELFF,TGTGCCAGCGAACCCCAGGGGAGCACCGGGGAGCTGTTTTTT
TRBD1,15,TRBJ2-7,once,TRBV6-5,CASSPSGTGVYEQYF,TGTGCCAGCAGCCCCTCCGGGACAGGGGTCTACGAGCAGTACTTC
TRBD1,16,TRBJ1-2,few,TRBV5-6,CASSYGTETGSAGYTF,TGTGCCAGCAGCTACGGGACAGAGACAGGGAGCGCTGGCTACACCTTC
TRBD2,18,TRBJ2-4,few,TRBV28,CASRPGLAGALAKNIQYF,TGTGCCAGCCGTCCGGGACTAGCGGGAGCCTTAGCCAAAAACATTCAGTACTTC
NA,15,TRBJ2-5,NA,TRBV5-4,CASSSGTKFQETQYF,TGTGCCAGCAGCAGCGGGACAAAGTTTCAAGAGACCCAGTACTTC
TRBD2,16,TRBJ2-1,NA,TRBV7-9,CASSKTSGSFPTEQFF,TGTGCCAGCAGCAAAACTAGCGGGAGCTTCCCCACTGAGCAGTTCTTC
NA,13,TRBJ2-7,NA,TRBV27,CASRSGLNYEQYF,TGTGCCAGCAGGTCGGGACTCAACTACGAGCAGTACTTC
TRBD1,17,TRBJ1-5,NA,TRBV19,CASSIRSGQGSNQPQHF,TGTGCCAGTAGTATAAGGTCGGGACAGGGGAGCAATCAGCCCCAGCATTTT
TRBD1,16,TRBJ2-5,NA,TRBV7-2,CASSGRQGALGETQYF,TGTGCCAGCAGCGGAAGACAGGGGGCGCTGGGAGAGACCCAGTACTTC
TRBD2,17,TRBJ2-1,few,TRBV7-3,CASSLSGSGASYNEQFF,TGTGCCAGCAGCTTAAGCGGTAGCGGGGCGTCCTACAATGAGCAGTTCTTC
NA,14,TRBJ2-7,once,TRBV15,CATSREASAYEQYF,TGTGCCACCAGCAGAGAGGCTAGCGCCTACGAGCAGTACTTC
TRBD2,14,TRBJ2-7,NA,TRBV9,CASSALAGSYEQYF,TGTGCCAGCAGCGCATTAGCGGGCTCCTACGAGCAGTACTTC
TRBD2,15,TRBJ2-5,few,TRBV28,CATIAGTSDVETQYF,TGTGCCACCATCGCAGGGACTAGCGATGTGGAGACCCAGTACTTC
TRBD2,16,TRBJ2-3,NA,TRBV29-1,CSVDPLAGEYTDTQYF,TGCAGCGTTGACCCACTAGCGGGGGAATACACAGATACGCAGTATTTT